This is a list of T cell receptor beta chains from one sample in a study of Graves' ophthalmopathy and Graves' hyperthyroidism. One entry per CDR3 protein results from TCRdb running MiXCR on the multiplex PCR reads. The profile shows 360,000 or so distinct CDR3 sequences, about 18% of them singletons. The sequencing sample was made of peripheral blood. These receptors were collected from a young woman with Graves' ophthalmopathy. The CDR3 runs from the conserved cysteine through the conserved F or W. D genes are given only for firm matches. Rows may omit the clone size; those that give it use once, few, many or a size class.

D gene	clone size	J gene	V gene	CDR3 DNA	CDR3 protein
NA	once	TRBJ2-7	TRBV27	TGTGCCAGCAGTTACATGGAGGGCGAGCAGTACTTC	CASSYMEGEQYF
TRBD1	many	TRBJ1-2	TRBV7-8	TGTGCCAGCAGCTATTATGCAGCCAGGGGGCAATATGGCTACACCTTC	CASSYYAARGQYGYTF
NA	NA	TRBJ2-5	TRBV4-2	TGTGCCAGCAGCCAAGGGGACCAAAGGGGGGCAGAGACCCAGTACTTC	CASSQGDQRGAETQYF
TRBD1	NA	TRBJ2-6	TRBV7-8	TGTGCCAGCAGCGTAGGACAGGGTAGGACCTCTGGGGCCAACGTCCTGACTTTC	CASSVGQGRTSGANVLTF
NA	many	TRBJ1-3	TRBV28	TGTGCCAGCAGTTTAGCTCGTTGGACTGGAAACACCATATATTTT	CASSLARWTGNTIYF
NA	many	TRBJ1-1	TRBV7-9	TGTGCCAGCAGCCCCCGGGACTCCCTGGAAGCTTTCTTT	CASSPRDSLEAFF
TRBD1	NA	TRBJ1-2	TRBV20-1	TGCAGTGCTAGAGACCCCGGGACAGCGCTCTATGGCTACACCTTC	CSARDPGTALYGYTF
TRBD1	NA	TRBJ1-3	TRBV19	TGTGCCAGTGGACGACAGGGGACTGGAAACACCATATATTTT	CASGRQGTGNTIYF
NA	once	TRBJ1-1	TRBV28	TGTGCCAGCGGAGGGGTACTGAACACTGAAGCTTTCTTT	CASGGVLNTEAFF
NA	many	TRBJ2-7	TRBV5-6	TGTGCCAGCAGCTTGGCCCCTCACAGGGACCTCTCCTACGAGCAGTACTTC	CASSLAPHRDLSYEQYF
TRBD1	many	TRBJ2-2	TRBV12-3/TRBV12-4	TGTGCCAGCAGTCTACACCTCACAGGGGTTAACACCGGGGAGCTGTTTTTT	CASSLHLTGVNTGELFF
NA	many	TRBJ2-2	TRBV28	TGTGCCAGCATCAAGGGTCACACCGGGGAGCTGTTTTTT	CASIKGHTGELFF
NA	many	TRBJ1-5	TRBV12-3/TRBV12-4	TGTGCCAGCAGTTTACGGCAGGGGTACCAGCCCCAGCATTTT	CASSLRQGYQPQHF
NA	few	TRBJ2-5	TRBV9	TGTGCCAGCAGCCCCGGACTATCCCAAGAGACCCAGTACTTC	CASSPGLSQETQYF
TRBD1	NA	TRBJ2-7	TRBV27	TGTGCCAGCAGTTCAACGGGACAGGGCAGTAACGAGCAGTACTTC	CASSSTGQGSNEQYF
TRBD2	few	TRBJ2-5	TRBV11-2	TGTGCCAGCAGCTTATCTAGCGGAAGACTAAAGGGGGAGACCCAGTACTTC	CASSLSSGRLKGETQYF
TRBD1	many	TRBJ2-7	TRBV6-5	TGTGCCAGCAGTTTTACGGGACAGGACTCCTACGAGCAGTACTTC	CASSFTGQDSYEQYF
TRBD2	many	TRBJ2-5	TRBV4-3	TGCGCCAGCAGCCAGGAGCGGGGGGGCCGCGAGACCCAGTACTTC	CASSQERGGRETQYF
NA	NA	TRBJ2-7	TRBV28	TGTGCCAGCAGTTTATCGGCAGATGGTGAGCAGTACTTC	CASSLSADGEQYF
NA	many	TRBJ1-6	TRBV12-3/TRBV12-4	TGTGCCAGCAGTTTTCAGGCAAATTCACCCCTCCACTTT	CASSFQANSPLHF
NA	few	TRBJ2-6	TRBV7-3	TGTGCCAGCAGCTTAGGACAGTCTGGGGCCAACGTCCTGACTTTC	CASSLGQSGANVLTF
NA	NA	TRBJ2-7	TRBV5-1	TGCGCCAGCAGCCCCGTCTTAGAGCAGTACTTC	CASSPVLEQYF
NA	many	TRBJ2-5	TRBV18	TGTGCCAGCTCACCATTAGGGTCTAACAGGGAAGAGACCCAGTACTTC	CASSPLGSNREETQYF
NA	few	TRBJ2-5	TRBV6-2/TRBV6-3	TGTGCCAGCACCAAACGGAGCGAAGAGACCCAGTACTTC	CASTKRSEETQYF
TRBD2	many	TRBJ2-7	TRBV12-3/TRBV12-4	TGTGCCAGCAGCCCAGGGGCGGGAGGAGACTACGAGCAGTACTTC	CASSPGAGGDYEQYF
NA	many	TRBJ1-2	TRBV12-3/TRBV12-4	TGTGCCAGCAGTTTAACGGCAGGGGTTAGTGGGGGCTACACCTTC	CASSLTAGVSGGYTF
NA	many	TRBJ1-1	TRBV9	TGTGCCAGCAGCCCCTCGGGAGGTAGCGCTGAAGCTTTCTTT	CASSPSGGSAEAFF
NA	many	TRBJ2-5	TRBV9	TGTGCCAGCAGCTCAAGCTCCGGGACACTTCAAGAGACCCAGTACTTC	CASSSSSGTLQETQYF
NA	many	TRBJ2-5	TRBV30	TGTGCCTGGAGACAGGACCTGAGGGAGACCCAGTACTTC	CAWRQDLRETQYF
NA	NA	TRBJ1-2	TRBV6-1	TGTGCCAGCAGTGAAAATCCCACCGCCAGGGGATCTATTTATGGCTACACCTTC	CASSENPTARGSIYGYTF
TRBD1	many	TRBJ2-5	TRBV7-3	TGTGCCAGCAGCTTATCCGGGACAGTACGAGAGACCCAGTACTTC	CASSLSGTVRETQYF
TRBD1	NA	TRBJ2-5	TRBV12-3/TRBV12-4	TGTGCCAGCAGTTACCCCCGACAGGGTCAAGAGACCCAGTACTTC	CASSYPRQGQETQYF
NA	NA	TRBJ2-7	TRBV28	TGTGCCAGCGGTGCAGGGTCCATCTACGAGCAGTACTTC	CASGAGSIYEQYF
NA	NA	TRBJ1-2	TRBV6-2/TRBV6-3	TGTGCCAGCGGACAGCCCTATGGCTACACCTTC	CASGQPYGYTF
TRBD1	many	TRBJ1-2	TRBV12-5	TGTGCTAGTGGTCCTCACCAGGGGGGTGGCTACACCTTC	CASGPHQGGGYTF
TRBD2	many	TRBJ2-5	TRBV3-1	TGTGCCAGCAGCCAAGATACCCGGACTAGCGGGGGGGCCTTAGAGACCCAGTACTTC	CASSQDTRTSGGALETQYF
TRBD1	once	TRBJ2-2	TRBV3-1	TGTGCCAGCAGCCAAGCGGGACAGGAGCTTACCGGGGAGCTGTTTTTT	CASSQAGQELTGELFF
NA	NA	TRBJ2-7	TRBV7-2	TGTGCCAGCAGCTTAGCGACTAAATACGAGCAGTACTTC	CASSLATKYEQYF
TRBD2	NA	TRBJ2-5	TRBV20-1	TGCAGTGCCAAAGATCTAGCGGGAGAGATGGAGACCCAGTACTTC	CSAKDLAGEMETQYF
NA	many	TRBJ2-3	TRBV30	TGTGCCTCCAGCAGGGGTGGAGGCACAGATACGCAGTATTTT	CASSRGGGTDTQYF
TRBD2	many	TRBJ2-2	TRBV2	TGTGCCAGCAGCGAGACTAGCCGCAACACCGGGGAGCTGTTTTTT	CASSETSRNTGELFF
TRBD1	few	TRBJ1-3	TRBV18	TGTGCCAGCTCAACGCTTTTGGCGACAGGGGCTTCCTCTGGAAACACCATATATTTT	CASSTLLATGASSGNTIYF
TRBD1	few	TRBJ2-7	TRBV6-1	TGTGCCAGCAGTGGATGGGGACAGGGGGCAACCTACGAGCAGTACTTC	CASSGWGQGATYEQYF
TRBD1	many	TRBJ1-1	TRBV20-1	TGCAGTGCCCTTGGATGGGACAGGGGGCTGTTGAACACTGAAGCTTTCTTT	CSALGWDRGLLNTEAFF
NA	many	TRBJ2-7	TRBV5-1	TGCGCCAGCAGCTTGTCGGCACTCTCCTACGAGCAGTACTTC	CASSLSALSYEQYF
NA	many	TRBJ2-2	TRBV6-1	TGTGCCAGCAGTGCGAGTAACACCGGGGAGCTGTTTTTT	CASSASNTGELFF
TRBD1	many	TRBJ1-5	TRBV7-6	TGTGCCAGCAGCAACCAGGGGGACGGCAATCAGCCCCAGCATTTT	CASSNQGDGNQPQHF
NA	many	TRBJ2-2	TRBV20-1	TGCAGTGCAGTCGGGGGGCCTCGGACCGGGGAGCTGTTTTTT	CSAVGGPRTGELFF
NA	many	TRBJ2-7	TRBV29-1	TGCAGCGTGGCGACGGGGGAGCAGTACTTC	CSVATGEQYF
NA	many	TRBJ2-7	TRBV7-3	TGTGCCAGCAGCTTAACTGGAGCAGGGTTGAACGAGCAGTACTTC	CASSLTGAGLNEQYF
NA	NA	TRBJ2-2	TRBV30	TGTGCCTGGACCGTCTTCGGCACCGGGGAGCTGTTTTTT	CAWTVFGTGELFF
NA	many	TRBJ1-3	TRBV30	TGTGCCTGGAGTGTTGGCGCAAGGGTATCAGGAAACACCATATATTTT	CAWSVGARVSGNTIYF
NA	many	TRBJ1-2	TRBV2	TGTGCCAGCAGTGAAGCGCTTGAGGGGCCCCTGGGCTACACCTTC	CASSEALEGPLGYTF
TRBD1	NA	TRBJ2-5	TRBV5-6	TGTGCCAGCAGTGGAGGACAGGGGGCAATAGAGACCCAGTACTTC	CASSGGQGAIETQYF
TRBD2	many	TRBJ2-4	TRBV7-2	TGTGCCAGCAGCTTAGCGGGCGGGAGGAACATTCAGTACTTC	CASSLAGGRNIQYF